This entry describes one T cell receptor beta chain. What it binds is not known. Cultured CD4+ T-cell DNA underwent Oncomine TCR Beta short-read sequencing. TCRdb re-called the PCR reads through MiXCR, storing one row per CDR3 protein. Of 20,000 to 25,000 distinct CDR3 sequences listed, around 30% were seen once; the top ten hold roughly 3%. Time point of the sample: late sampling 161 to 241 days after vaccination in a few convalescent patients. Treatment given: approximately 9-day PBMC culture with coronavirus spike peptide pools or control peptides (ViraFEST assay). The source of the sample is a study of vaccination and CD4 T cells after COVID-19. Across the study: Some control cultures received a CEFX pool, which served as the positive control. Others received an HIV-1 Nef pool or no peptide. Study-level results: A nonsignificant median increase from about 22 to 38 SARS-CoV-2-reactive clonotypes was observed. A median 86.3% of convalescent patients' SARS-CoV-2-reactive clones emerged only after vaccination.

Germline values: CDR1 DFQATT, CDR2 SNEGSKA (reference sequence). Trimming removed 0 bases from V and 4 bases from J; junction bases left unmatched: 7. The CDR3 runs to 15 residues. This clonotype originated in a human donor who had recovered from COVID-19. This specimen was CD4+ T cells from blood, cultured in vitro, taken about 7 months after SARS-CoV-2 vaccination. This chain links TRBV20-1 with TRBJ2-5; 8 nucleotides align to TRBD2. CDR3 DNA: TGCAGTGCTAGAGACCGGGGAGCGGGAGCAGAGACCCAGTACTTC. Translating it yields CSARDRGAGAETQYF.